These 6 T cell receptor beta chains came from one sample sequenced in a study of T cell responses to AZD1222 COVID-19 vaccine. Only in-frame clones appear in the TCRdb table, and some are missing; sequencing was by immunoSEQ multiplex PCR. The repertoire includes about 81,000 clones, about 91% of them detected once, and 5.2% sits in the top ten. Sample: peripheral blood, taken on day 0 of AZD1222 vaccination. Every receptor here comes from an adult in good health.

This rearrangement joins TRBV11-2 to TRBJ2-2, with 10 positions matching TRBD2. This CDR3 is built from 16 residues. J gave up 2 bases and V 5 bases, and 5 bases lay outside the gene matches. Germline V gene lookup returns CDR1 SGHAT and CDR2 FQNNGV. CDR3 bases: TGTGCCAGCAGCCTCACTAGCGGGGCAAACACCGGGGAGCTGTTTTTT. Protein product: CASSLTSGANTGELFF.

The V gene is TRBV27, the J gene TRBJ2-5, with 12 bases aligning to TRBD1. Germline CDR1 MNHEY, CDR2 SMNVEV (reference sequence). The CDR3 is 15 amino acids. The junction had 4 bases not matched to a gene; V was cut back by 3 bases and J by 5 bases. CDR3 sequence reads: CASSLGTGGGETQYF. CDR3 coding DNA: TGTGCCAGCAGTTTGGGGACAGGGGGCGGGGAGACCCAGTACTTC.

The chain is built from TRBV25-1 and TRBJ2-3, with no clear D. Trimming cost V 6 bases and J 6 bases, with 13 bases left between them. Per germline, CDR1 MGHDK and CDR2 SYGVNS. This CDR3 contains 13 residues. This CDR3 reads CASRRAQKDTQYF. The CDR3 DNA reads TGTGCCAGCAGACGGGCCCAAAAGGATACGCAGTATTTT.

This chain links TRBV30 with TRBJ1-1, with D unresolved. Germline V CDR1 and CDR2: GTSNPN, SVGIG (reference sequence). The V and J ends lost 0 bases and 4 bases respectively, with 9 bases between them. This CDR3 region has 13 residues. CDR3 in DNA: TGTGCCTGGAGTGTACAACTAGGCACTGAAGCTTTCTTT. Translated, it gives CAWSVQLGTEAFF. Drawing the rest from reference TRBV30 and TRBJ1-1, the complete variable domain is SQTIHQWPATLVQPVGSPLSLECTVEGTSNPNLYWYRQAAGRGLQLLFYSVGIGQISSEVPQNLSASRPQDRQFILSSKKLLLSDSGFYLCAWSVQLGTEAFFGQGTRLTVV.

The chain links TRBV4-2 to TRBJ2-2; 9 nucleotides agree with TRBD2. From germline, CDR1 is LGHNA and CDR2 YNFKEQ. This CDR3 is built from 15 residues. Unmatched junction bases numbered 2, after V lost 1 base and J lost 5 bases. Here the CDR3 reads CASSQGLAVTGELFF. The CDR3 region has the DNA TGTGCCAGCAGCCAAGGACTAGCGGTAACCGGGGAGCTGTTTTTT.

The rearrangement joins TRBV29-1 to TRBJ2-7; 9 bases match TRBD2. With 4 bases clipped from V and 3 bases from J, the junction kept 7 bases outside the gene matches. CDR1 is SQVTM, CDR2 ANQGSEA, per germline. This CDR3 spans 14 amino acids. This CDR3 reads CSVGGREGLYEQYF. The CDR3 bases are TGCAGCGTTGGTGGGCGGGAGGGACTCTACGAGCAGTACTTC.